This record covers a single TCR beta chain. Its antigen remains unknown. This record comes from a study of T-cell memory formation after mild COVID-19. At the level of the study: Largely donor-specific sequence clusters came from a couple of donors. Study-level findings and limits: CD4+ bias marked clones expanding day 15 to 37, unlike balanced contracting clones. The study detected some responding clones in pre-infection memory, suggesting cross-reactive memory joined.

The 5'RACE method, run with constant-segment primers, produced TCR alpha and TCR beta cDNA libraries (carrying sample barcodes and UMIs). TCRdb re-called the 5' RACE reads with MiXCR, one entry per CDR3 protein. The profile shows 250,000 to 300,000 distinct CDR3 sequences, around 15% of them singletons. The length of the CDR3 is 17 residues. CDR1 is SGHDN and CDR2 is FVKESK in the germline V gene. V dropped 4 bases and J dropped 3; count of bases not matched to a gene: 9. The sequence was obtained from a man younger than 30 who had mild COVID-19 (a few samples of this study predate the infection). Cell type and time point are not known. The sample was PBMCs or a T cell subset sorted from them (not recorded which). The rearrangement links TRBV14 to TRBJ2-1, with 10 bases that match TRBD1. CDR3 in DNA: TGTGCCAGCAGCCCCCGGCCGGGACAGGGGAACTACAATGAGCAGTTCTTC. This gives the protein CASSPRPGQGNYNEQFF.